This TCR beta chain was captured in a study of T-cell memory formation after mild COVID-19. A word on this clonotype: Its antigen is unknown.

The germline CDR1 and CDR2 sequences are MNHEY and SMNVEV (reference sequence). V was clipped by 3 bases and J by 5 bases; unmatched bases: 14. This CDR3 has 18 amino acids. General observations from the study: Day 15 to 85 contracting clones showed balanced CD4/CD8; day 15 to 37 expanders favored CD4+. Clones which contracted sat mainly in CM and EM if CD4+, and in EMRA if CD8+.

UMIs and sample barcodes were carried by the TCR alpha and TCR beta cDNA libraries that 5'RACE produced using constant-segment primers. TCRdb called the 5' RACE reads again in MiXCR, with one record for every CDR3 protein. The sample holds 410,000 or so distinct CDR3 sequences, roughly a quarter seen once. This chain uses TRBV27 with TRBJ2-1; 9 bases match TRBD2. The sample was PBMCs or a T cell subset sorted from them (not recorded which). This sequence was found in an adult woman who had mild COVID-19 (a few samples of this study predate the infection). Cell type and time point are not known. CDR3: CASSFGVAGAPTDNEQFF. The CDR3 DNA follows: TGTGCCAGCAGTTTTGGAGTAGCGGGAGCGCCCACGGACAATGAGCAGTTCTTC.